This T cell receptor beta chain was documented in a study of T cells after posttransplantation cyclophosphamide. This clone was detected ten times or more. The antigen is not known. Study outcomes and limitations: Donor-recipient repertoire similarity was low at 1-2 months, rising over year one. Skin or GI-infiltrating T cells shared few TRB sequences with blood. After PTCy, TRB diversity resembled that of CNI/methotrexate controls.

A marrow graft followed busulfan-fludarabine conditioning, with cyclophosphamide on days +3 and +4. Germline CDR1 SGHRS, CDR2 YFSETQ. This CDR3 has 14 residues. The ends lost 7 bases at V and 3 bases at J; junction bases unmatched: 7. The repertoire was sequenced with immunoSEQ multiplex PCR; TCRdb's copy has only in-frame clones and lacks some. In total the sample includes 17,000 or so clones, none of them seen once. This specimen was PBMCs, taken after allogeneic stem cell transplant with posttransplant cyclophosphamide. The TCR comes from a female patient aged 25-40 years who received an allogeneic stem cell transplant from a related donor, was CMV-positive, and had no GVHD. Some T cells may have originated in the graft donor. J is TRBJ2-4 and V is TRBV5-1; 7 nucleotides line up with TRBD2. CDR3 sequence: CASSWGGSKNIQYF. CDR3 coding DNA: TGCGCCAGCTCCTGGGGGGGTAGCAAAAACATTCAGTACTTC.